The sequence of this T cell receptor beta chain was determined in a study of blood T cell repertoires in COVID-19. Seattle patient enrollment occurred during active infection, with longitudinal follow-up thereafter. As handled by the study authors: Cell counts per sample came from amplifying reference gene primers. Only in-frame clones appear in the TCRdb table, and some are missing; sequencing was by immunoSEQ multiplex PCR. The D gene and trimming were derived from the DNA, and the V and J assignments and clone size from that table. Among about 340,000 clones listed, around 87% were seen once. This clone was found once. Sequencing input: peripheral blood. The clonotype originates from a woman in her fifties or sixties with COVID-19, enrolled during active disease.

CDR3 in amino acids: CSVVGQGHYEQYF. The CDR3 DNA reads as TGCAGCGTTGTCGGACAGGGGCACTACGAGCAGTACTTC. J is TRBJ2-7 and V is TRBV29-1, with 9 bases identical to TRBD1. The CDR3 sequence is 13 residues long. Trimming removed 4 bases from V and 3 bases from J; junction bases left unmatched: 4. Per germline, CDR1 SQVTM and CDR2 ANQGSEA.